Listed here are 31 T cell receptor beta chains from one sample, sequenced in a study of shared clonotypes between healthy human individuals. The protocol was immunoSEQ multiplex PCR, while the TCRdb copy is restricted to in-frame clones and leaves out a portion. The top ten clones hold over 0.12% of a sample with roughly 2.5 million clones, around nine tenths of them seen once. The sequenced sample was naive CD4+ T cells sorted from blood. Subset reported: CD45RA+ positively selected. Receptors were obtained from a man aged 18 to 35 in good health.

A single count supports this clone. The chain uses TRBV11-2 and TRBJ2-3, with 8 bases lining up with TRBD1. Germline CDR1 and CDR2: SGHAT and FQNNGV. The CDR3 has 17 residues. The V and J ends lost 3 bases and 0 bases, in that order; junction bases with no gene match: 8. The CDR3 loop is CASSLTGAQPSTDTQYF. The CDR3 nucleotides read TGTGCCAGCAGCTTGACAGGGGCGCAGCCCAGCACAGATACGCAGTATTTT.

The CDR3 loop is CASSWDGGPSNTGELFF. The CDR3 coding sequence is TGTGCCAGCAGCTGGGACGGGGGCCCCTCGAACACCGGGGAGCTGTTTTTT. The rearrangement uses TRBV5-5 and TRBJ2-2; either TRBD1 or TRBD2 may supply D (6 bases each). Germline V gene data show CDR1 as SGHKS and CDR2 as YYEKEE (reference sequence). This CDR3 is 17 amino acids long. V lost 3 bases, J lost 0 bases, and 15 bases lay in between.

CDR3 in DNA: TGTGCCAGCAGCGCCCAGGGGTTGGCTAATGAAAAACTGTTTTTT. This codes for CASSAQGLANEKLFF. The rearrangement links TRBV9 to TRBJ1-4; D possibly corresponds to TRBD1 (6 bases). Germline V gene data show CDR1 as SGDLS and CDR2 as YYNGEE. The CDR3 is 15 amino acids. The V end lost 3 bases, the J end lost 3 bases, and 12 bases lay between the germline ends.

The chain recombines TRBV10-3 with TRBJ1-2, with TRBD1 identical over 10 bases. J was trimmed by 2 bases and V by 4 bases; bases with no gene match: 4. There are 15 residues in the CDR3. Germline CDR1 is ENHRY and CDR2 is SYGVKD. The CDR3 loop is CAISAMTGGNYGYTF. The CDR3 DNA reads TGTGCCATCAGTGCGATGACAGGGGGCAACTATGGCTACACCTTC.

This clone was observed a single time. V gene TRBV25-1 combines with J gene TRBJ2-7; 8 bases are shared with TRBD1. Germline CDR1 is MGHDK and CDR2 is SYGVNS. The CDR3 sequence is 14 residues long. V trimming: 4 bases; J trimming: 3 bases; junction bases outside the gene matches: 5. As DNA, the CDR3 is TGTGCCAGCAGTGTCACAGGGGGACTCTACGAGCAGTACTTC. Translation gives CASSVTGGLYEQYF.

The rearrangement links TRBV6-1 to TRBJ2-5, with 10 nucleotides matching TRBD2. The CDR3 has 16 amino acids. J was trimmed by 2 bases and V by 4 bases; bases with no gene match: 7. Germline V gene data show CDR1 as MNHNS and CDR2 as SASEGT. CDR3 nucleotide sequence: TGTGCCAGCAGTGCCCGGGTAGCGGGAGGACAAGAGACCCAGTACTTC. Translating gives CASSARVAGGQETQYF.

This clone has a single count. The chain recombines TRBV5-4 with TRBJ1-1; D unresolved. Between the trimmed V and J ends, which lost 4 bases and 0 bases, there was a span of 13 bases. This CDR3 spans 15 amino acids. The germline V gene has CDR1 SGHNT and CDR2 YYREEE (reference sequence). The CDR3 sequence is CASSPVGVLNTEAFF. For the CDR3, the DNA is TGTGCCAGCAGCCCGGTCGGCGTTTTGAACACTGAAGCTTTCTTT.

This chain joins TRBV11-2 and TRBJ2-7, with D perhaps TRBD1 or TRBD2 (7 bases each). The CDR3 covers 14 residues. V lost 2 bases to trimming and J lost 10 bases, with 18 bases between them. The germline V gene encodes CDR1 SGHAT and CDR2 FQNNGV. CDR3: CASSLPLGGGAQYF. Written as DNA, the CDR3 is TGTGCCAGCAGCTTACCCCTGGGAGGGGGCGCACAGTACTTC. The whole variable domain, filled in from reference TRBV11-2 and TRBJ2-7, reads EAGVAQSPRYKIIEKRQSVAFWCNPISGHATLYWYQQILGQGPKLLIQFQNNGVVDDSQLPKDRFSAERLKGVDSTLKIQPAKLEDSAVYLCASSLPLGGGAQYFGPGTRLTVT.

J is TRBJ1-4 and V is TRBV30; D remains ambiguous. The CDR3 has 13 residues. Per germline, CDR1 GTSNPN and CDR2 SVGIG (reference sequence). The germline V and J ends were trimmed by 4 bases and 10 bases, with 16 bases remaining between them. CDR3 coding DNA: TGTGCCTGGACTCCCGGGAGCAAGGGAAAACTGTTTTTT. It specifies CAWTPGSKGKLFF. The entire variable domain, with the rest obtained from reference TRBV30 and TRBJ1-4, is as follows: SQTIHQWPATLVQPVGSPLSLECTVEGTSNPNLYWYRQAAGRGLQLLFYSVGIGQISSEVPQNLSASRPQDRQFILSSKKLLLSDSGFYLCAWTPGSKGKLFFGSGTQLSVL.

V is TRBV28 and J is TRBJ1-6; 8 bases line up with TRBD1. The germline gives CDR1 MDHEN, CDR2 SYDVKM. V trimming: 5 bases; J trimming: 8 bases; junction bases outside the gene matches: 8. This CDR3 has 15 amino acids. CDR3 sequence (DNA): TGTGCCAGCAGTGGAGAGGGGACAGGAGATTCACCCCTCCACTTT. It encodes CASSGEGTGDSPLHF. Full variable domain (outside the CDR3, taken from reference TRBV28 and TRBJ1-6): DVKVTQSSRYLVKRTGEKVFLECVQDMDHENMFWYRQDPGLGLRLIYFSYDVKMKEKGDIPEGYSVSREKKERFSLILESASTNQTSMYLCASSGEGTGDSPLHFGNGTRLTVT.

This chain connects TRBV18 to TRBJ1-1; D is possibly TRBD1 (5 bases). The CDR3 is made up of 13 amino acids. V was shortened by 5 bases and J by 3 bases, with 10 bases between the two germline ends. Germline assignment: CDR1 KGHSH and CDR2 LQKENI. Here the CDR3 DNA reads TGTGCCAGCTCAATCACAGGATACACTGAAGCTTTCTTT. Protein: CASSITGYTEAFF.

V usage is TRBV6-5 and J usage is TRBJ1-2; a weak D match, TRBD1 (5 bases). The CDR3 loop spans 14 amino acids. In germline, CDR1 is MNHEY, CDR2 SVGAGI. Trimming removed 5 bases from V and 4 bases from J, with 14 bases in between. This chain's CDR3 is CASSPRGVGYGYTF. DNA of the CDR3: TGTGCCAGCAGTCCCCGGGGGGTTGGCTATGGCTACACCTTC.

V is TRBV5-1 and J is TRBJ2-1, with 14 bases identical to TRBD2. With V trimmed by 4 bases and J by 3 bases, 6 bases remained unmatched. Germline V gene data show CDR1 as SGHRS and CDR2 as YFSETQ. The CDR3 consists of 17 residues. The CDR3: CASSTRTSGRFYNEQFF. The CDR3 DNA reads TGCGCCAGCAGCACCCGGACTAGCGGGAGGTTCTACAATGAGCAGTTCTTC.

The chain has TRBV5-1 and TRBJ2-1; D is uncertain. Deletions cut 0 bases from V and 5 bases from J, with 9 bases between. The CDR3 has 14 amino acids. Germline CDR1 SGHRS, CDR2 YFSETQ. CDR3 in amino acids: CASSLDSSNNEQFF. CDR3 coding DNA: TGCGCCAGCAGCTTGGACTCCTCTAACAATGAGCAGTTCTTC.

This chain links TRBV10-1 with TRBJ2-3, with TRBD2 matching over 8 bases. Germline V CDR1 and CDR2: WNHNN, SYGVQD (reference sequence). The CDR3 runs to 15 residues. V shed 5 bases and J 4 bases; nucleotides not matched to a gene: 8. CDR3 nucleotide sequence: TGCGCCAGCAGTACTAGCGGCGCGGGGGCAGATACGCAGTATTTT. Encoded protein: CASSTSGAGADTQYF.

This clone was seen only a few times. This chain uses TRBV6-6 with TRBJ1-6; D is undetermined. CDR1 and CDR2 from the germline V gene are MNHNY and SVGAGI (reference sequence). The ends were cut back, 7 bases at V and 6 bases at J, with 19 bases in the middle. This CDR3 comprises 16 residues. CDR3: CASTYLGSRGNSPLHF. DNA for the CDR3: TGTGCCAGCACCTACCTAGGGAGTCGGGGTAATTCACCCCTCCACTTT.

The chain links TRBV4-3 to TRBJ2-1; D gene ambiguous. The CDR3 is made up of 14 amino acids. V was pared by 4 bases and J by 9 bases, with 16 bases between. Germline loops: CDR1 LGHNA, CDR2 YSLEER. CDR3 sequence reads: CASSPADGSGEQFF. As DNA, the CDR3 is TGCGCCAGCAGCCCAGCCGATGGTTCAGGTGAGCAGTTCTTC.

The J gene is TRBJ2-7, the V gene TRBV13, with unresolved D. CDR3 length: 12 residues. Trimming cost V 5 bases and J 0 bases, with 5 bases left between them. CDR1 is PRHDT and CDR2 is FYEKMQ in the germline V gene (reference sequence). CDR3 amino acids: CASSAYSYEQYF. For the CDR3, the DNA is TGTGCCAGCAGCGCGTACTCCTACGAGCAGTACTTC. The entire variable domain, with the rest obtained from reference TRBV13 and TRBJ2-7, is as follows: AAGVIQSPRHLIKEKRETATLKCYPIPRHDTVYWYQQGPGQDPQFLISFYEKMQSDKGSIPDRFSAQQFSDYHSELNMSSLELGDSALYFCASSAYSYEQYFGPGTRLTVT.

The rearrangement uses TRBV19 and TRBJ1-2; D gene ambiguous. Germline CDR1 is LNHDA and CDR2 is SQIVND (reference sequence). V was cut by 7 bases and J by 6 bases, with 15 bases left in between. This CDR3 region has 13 residues. The CDR3 here is CASTFLNGDGYTF. DNA of the CDR3: TGTGCCAGTACCTTCTTAAACGGGGATGGCTACACCTTC.

The chain employs TRBV6-6 and TRBJ2-5; the match to TRBD2 covers 10 bases. With 8 bases clipped from V and 2 bases from J, the junction kept 11 bases outside the gene matches. This CDR3 has 16 residues. Germline CDR1 MNHNY, CDR2 SVGAGI (reference sequence). CDR3 protein: CASPASGSCGQETQYF. CDR3 sequence (DNA): TGTGCCAGCCCCGCTAGCGGGAGCTGTGGGCAAGAGACCCAGTACTTC.

A word on this clone: This sample also contains other DNA sequences that code for the same CDR3. The rearrangement joins TRBV5-1 to TRBJ2-2; D may be TRBD2 (7 bases). This CDR3 is 15 amino acids long. With 0 bases removed from V and 5 bases from J, the gap between germline ends came to 11 bases. Germline V lookup: CDR1 SGHRS, CDR2 YFSETQ. Here the CDR3 DNA reads TGCGCCAGCAGCTTGGTGGCGGGGGCGACCGGGGAGCTGTTTTTT. As protein: CASSLVAGATGELFF.

This clone was seen once. This chain uses TRBV27 with TRBJ2-2; D is tentatively TRBD1 or TRBD2 (5 bases each). Germline CDR1 is MNHEY and CDR2 is SMNVEV (reference sequence). Trimming took off 8 bases at V and 0 bases at J, with 16 bases between the two ends. The CDR3 is 16 residues long. CDR3 DNA: TGTGCCAGCGGGGACCCAGGGACGGCGAACACCGGGGAGCTGTTTTTT. This encodes CASGDPGTANTGELFF.

Turning to this clone: Because the CDR3 is missing its conserved closing phenylalanine or tryptophan, this is likely a read error. This chain connects TRBV29-1 to TRBJ2-7; 7 nucleotides match TRBD1. The CDR3 length is 13 residues. V gave up 8 bases and J gave up 5 bases; unmatched junction bases: 12. CDR1 is SQVTM and CDR2 is ANQGSEA in the germline V gene. The CDR3 loop is CSTQTGSIHEQYL. The CDR3 nucleotides are TGCAGCACCCAGACAGGGTCTATCCACGAGCAGTACCTC.

As regards this clone: Distinct nucleotide sequences in the sample also encode this CDR3. This chain connects TRBV19 to TRBJ1-1; D remains unclear. V was clipped by 3 bases and J by 7 bases, with 9 bases between them. The CDR3 consists of 12 residues. CDR1 and CDR2 from the germline V gene are LNHDA and SQIVND (reference sequence). The CDR3 protein is CASSIRGLEAFF. CDR3 DNA sequence: TGTGCCAGTAGTATCCGAGGCCTTGAAGCTTTCTTT.

This chain uses TRBV6-5 with TRBJ2-7, with D maybe TRBD1 (6 bases). The CDR3 has 14 residues. Per the germline V gene, CDR1 is MNHEY and CDR2 is SVGAGI. V lost 6 bases to trimming and J lost 1 base, with 13 bases between them. The CDR3 reads CASRSRTESYEQYF. The DNA of the CDR3 is TGTGCCAGCAGGTCTCGGACAGAATCCTACGAGCAGTACTTC.

The chain has TRBV2 and TRBJ2-7, with 9 nucleotides matching TRBD1. Germline V lookup: CDR1 SNHLY, CDR2 FYNNEI. This CDR3 region has 14 residues. V lost 6 bases, J lost 3 bases, and 6 bases stayed unmatched. In nucleotides, the CDR3 is TGTGCCAGCAGCAAGGGACAGGGTGGCTACGAGCAGTACTTC. This sequence encodes CASSKGQGGYEQYF. The full variable domain, rest sourced from reference TRBV2 and TRBJ2-7, is EPEVTQTPSHQVTQMGQEVILRCVPISNHLYFYWYRQILGQKVEFLVSFYNNEISEKSEIFDDQFSVERPDGSNFTLKIRSTKLEDSAMYFCASSKGQGGYEQYFGPGTRLTVT.

The rearrangement joins TRBV6-8 to TRBJ2-5, with 7 bases matching TRBD2. Germline CDR1 MNHGY, CDR2 SAAAGT. The CDR3 consists of 16 residues. Trimming cost V 7 bases and J 0 bases; bases outside gene matches: 11. This CDR3 is CASTLRGDAYQETQYF. DNA for the CDR3: TGTGCCAGCACCTTACGGGGGGACGCGTACCAAGAGACCCAGTACTTC.

The V call is TRBV5-1, the J call TRBJ2-7; D is ambiguous. V lost 2 bases and J lost 4, with 22 bases in between. This CDR3 is 17 amino acids long. Looked up from germline, CDR1 is SGHRS and CDR2 is YFSETQ. DNA for the CDR3: TGCGCCAGCAGCTTAGGGCTCACGAACTCAGCCCAGTACGAGCAGTACTTC. This sequence encodes CASSLGLTNSAQYEQYF.

The V and J genes are TRBV5-4 and TRBJ1-6; D is uncertain. Germline values: CDR1 SGHNT, CDR2 YYREEE (reference sequence). The CDR3 spans 12 residues. CDR3 sequence reads: CATQLGTSPLHF. CDR3 nucleotides: TGTGCAACACAGCTTGGTACTTCACCCCTCCACTTT. The entire variable domain, with the rest obtained from reference TRBV5-4 and TRBJ1-6, is as follows: ETGVTQSPTHLIKTRGQQVTLRCSSQSGHNTVSWYQQALGQGPQFIFQYYREEENGRGNFPPRFSGLQFPNYSSELNVNALELDDSALYLCATQLGTSPLHFGNGTRLTVT.

This clone was detected only once. The rearrangement links TRBV27 to TRBJ1-6, with a possible D match to TRBD1 (5 bases). Trimming took 2 bases from V and 0 from J, leaving 8 bases between them. Per germline, CDR1 MNHEY and CDR2 SMNVEV (reference sequence). There are 16 residues in the CDR3. The CDR3 nucleotides read TGTGCCAGCAGTTTAGGGGCGTACTCCTATAATTCACCCCTCCACTTT. As protein: CASSLGAYSYNSPLHF.

As to this clone: One end of the junction is discordant with germline, which a read error may explain. The chain combines TRBV7-7 with TRBJ2-7, with D possibly being TRBD2 (8 bases). Germline V lookup: CDR1 SSHAT, CDR2 FNYEAQ (reference sequence). The CDR3 runs 16 residues. The CDR3: CASSLAGQTLSYEQYF. CDR3 in DNA: TGTGCTAGCAGCTTAGCGGGACAGACCCTCTCCTACGAGCAGTACTTC. Drawing the rest from reference TRBV7-7 and TRBJ2-7, the complete variable domain is GAGVSQSPRYKVTKRGQDVTLRCDPISSHATLYWYQQALGQGPEFLTYFNYEAQPDKSGLPSDRFSAERPEGSISTLTIQRTEQRDSAMYRCASSLAGQTLSYEQYFGPGTRLTVT.